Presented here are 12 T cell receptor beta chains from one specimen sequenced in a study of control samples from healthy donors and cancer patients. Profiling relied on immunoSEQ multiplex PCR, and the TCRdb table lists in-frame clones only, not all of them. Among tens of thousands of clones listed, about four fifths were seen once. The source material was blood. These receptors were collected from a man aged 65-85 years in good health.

Written as DNA, the CDR3 is TGTGCCAGCAGTGCCAGCTCTAGCGGGGTGTTCACAGATACGCAGTATTTT. Amino acids: CASSASSSGVFTDTQYF. V usage is TRBV6-1 and J usage is TRBJ2-3; 9 nucleotides match TRBD2. V shed 4 bases and J 2 bases; nucleotides not matched to a gene: 10. The CDR3 has 17 residues. Germline V gene data show CDR1 as MNHNS and CDR2 as SASEGT.

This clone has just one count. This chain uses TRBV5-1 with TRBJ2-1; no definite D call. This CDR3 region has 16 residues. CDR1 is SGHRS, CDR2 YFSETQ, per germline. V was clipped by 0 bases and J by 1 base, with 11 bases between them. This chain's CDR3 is CASSLVVSRSYNEQFF. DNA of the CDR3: TGCGCCAGCAGCTTGGTTGTCAGCCGATCCTACAATGAGCAGTTCTTC.

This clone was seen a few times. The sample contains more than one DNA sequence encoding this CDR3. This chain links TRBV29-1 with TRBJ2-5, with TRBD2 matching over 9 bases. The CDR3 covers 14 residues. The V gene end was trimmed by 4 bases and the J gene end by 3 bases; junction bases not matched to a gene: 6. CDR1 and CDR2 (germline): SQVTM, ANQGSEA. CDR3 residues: CSVVRAGGKETQYF. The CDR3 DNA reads TGCAGCGTTGTTCGGGCGGGGGGGAAAGAGACCCAGTACTTC.

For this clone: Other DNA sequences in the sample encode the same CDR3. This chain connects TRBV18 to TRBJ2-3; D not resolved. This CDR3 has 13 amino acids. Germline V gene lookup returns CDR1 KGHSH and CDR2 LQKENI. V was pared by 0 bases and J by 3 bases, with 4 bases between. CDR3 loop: CASSPPSTDTQYF. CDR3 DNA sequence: TGTGCCAGCTCACCACCGAGTACAGATACGCAGTATTTT.

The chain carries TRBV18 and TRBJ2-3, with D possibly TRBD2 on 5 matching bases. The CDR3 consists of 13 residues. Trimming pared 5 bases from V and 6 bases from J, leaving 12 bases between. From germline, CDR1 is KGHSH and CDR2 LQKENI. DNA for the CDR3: TGTGCCAGCTCAAAGGCCGGCGGGGATACGCAGTATTTT. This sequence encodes CASSKAGGDTQYF.

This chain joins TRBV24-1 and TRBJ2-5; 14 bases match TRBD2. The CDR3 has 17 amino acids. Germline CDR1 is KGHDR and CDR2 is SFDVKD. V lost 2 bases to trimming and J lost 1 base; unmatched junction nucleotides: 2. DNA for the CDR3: TGTGCCACCAGTGATTCTGGACTAGCGGGAGGCCAAGAGACCCAGTACTTC. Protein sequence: CATSDSGLAGGQETQYF.

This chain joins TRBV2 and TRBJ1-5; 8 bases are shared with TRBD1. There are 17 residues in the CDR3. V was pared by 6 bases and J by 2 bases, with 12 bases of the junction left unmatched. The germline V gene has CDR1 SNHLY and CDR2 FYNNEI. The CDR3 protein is CASSEGQGARGNQPQHF. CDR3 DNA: TGTGCCAGCAGCGAGGGCCAGGGGGCGCGTGGCAATCAGCCCCAGCATTTT. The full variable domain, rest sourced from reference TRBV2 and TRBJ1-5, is EPEVTQTPSHQVTQMGQEVILRCVPISNHLYFYWYRQILGQKVEFLVSFYNNEISEKSEIFDDQFSVERPDGSNFTLKIRSTKLEDSAMYFCASSEGQGARGNQPQHFGDGTRLSIL.

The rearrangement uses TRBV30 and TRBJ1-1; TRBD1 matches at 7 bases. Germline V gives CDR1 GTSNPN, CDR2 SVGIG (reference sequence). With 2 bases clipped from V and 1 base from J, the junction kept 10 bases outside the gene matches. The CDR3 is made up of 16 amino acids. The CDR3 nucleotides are TGTGCCTGGAGTCCGACCTCACAGGGGACGAACACTGAAGCTTTCTTT. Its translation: CAWSPTSQGTNTEAFF.

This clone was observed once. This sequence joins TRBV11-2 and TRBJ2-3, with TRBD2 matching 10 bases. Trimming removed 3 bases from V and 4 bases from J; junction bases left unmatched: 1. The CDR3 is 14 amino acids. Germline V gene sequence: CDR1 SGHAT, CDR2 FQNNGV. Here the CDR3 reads CASSLTSGSDTQYF. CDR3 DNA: TGTGCCAGCAGCTTGACTAGCGGGTCAGATACGCAGTATTTT.

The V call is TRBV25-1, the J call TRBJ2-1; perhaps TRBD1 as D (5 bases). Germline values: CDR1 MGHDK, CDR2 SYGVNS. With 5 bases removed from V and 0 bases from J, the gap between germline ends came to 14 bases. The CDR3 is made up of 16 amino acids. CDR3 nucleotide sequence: TGTGCCAGCAGTTCCTATGGGGCGAGCTCCTACAATGAGCAGTTCTTC. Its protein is CASSSYGASSYNEQFF.

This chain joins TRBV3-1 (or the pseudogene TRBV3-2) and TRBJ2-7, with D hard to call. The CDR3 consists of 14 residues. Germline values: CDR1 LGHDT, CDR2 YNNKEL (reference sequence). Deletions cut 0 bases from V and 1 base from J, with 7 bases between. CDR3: CASSQDSRSYEQYF. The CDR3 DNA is TGTGCCAGCAGCCAAGATTCCAGGTCCTACGAGCAGTACTTC.

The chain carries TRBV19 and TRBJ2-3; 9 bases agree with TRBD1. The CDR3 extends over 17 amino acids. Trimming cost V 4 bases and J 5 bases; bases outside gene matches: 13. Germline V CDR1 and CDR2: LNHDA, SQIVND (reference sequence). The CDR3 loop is CASSKGWDRAIIDTQYF. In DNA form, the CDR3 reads TGTGCCAGTAGTAAGGGTTGGGACAGGGCGATAATAGATACGCAGTATTTT.